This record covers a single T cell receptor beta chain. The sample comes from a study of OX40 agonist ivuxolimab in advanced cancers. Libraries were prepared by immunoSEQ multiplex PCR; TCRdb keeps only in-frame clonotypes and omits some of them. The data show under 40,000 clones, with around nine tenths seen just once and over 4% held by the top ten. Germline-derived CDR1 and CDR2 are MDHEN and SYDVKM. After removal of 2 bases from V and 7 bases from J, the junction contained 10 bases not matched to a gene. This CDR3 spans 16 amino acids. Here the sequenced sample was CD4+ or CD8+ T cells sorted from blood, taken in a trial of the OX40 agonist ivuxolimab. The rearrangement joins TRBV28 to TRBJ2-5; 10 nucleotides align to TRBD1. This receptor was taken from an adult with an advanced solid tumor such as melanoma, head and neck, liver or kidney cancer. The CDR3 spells CASSLVTGGMEVTQYF. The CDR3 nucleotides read TGTGCCAGCAGTTTAGTGACAGGGGGCATGGAGGTGACCCAGTACTTC.